This T cell receptor (beta chain) was identified during a study of T cell responses to AZD1222 COVID-19 vaccine. Findings of the study overall: In the spike-specific TCR repertoire, nearly half reportedly target unmutated variant regions. The study identified only six AZD1222 recipients as seropositive at baseline. Donors were largely white British and mainly female; clonal diversity was possibly underestimated.

TCRdb's table, derived via immunoSEQ multiplex PCR, lists solely in-frame clones and lacks some. The sample consists of over 100,000 clones, approximately 91% of them appearing once. V lost 2 bases to trimming and J lost 0 bases; unmatched junction nucleotides: 5. This CDR3 has 17 amino acids. CDR1 is PRHDT, CDR2 FYEKMQ, per germline (reference sequence). To note about this clone: Its antigen is still unknown.

The sequencing here drew on peripheral blood, taken on day 0 of MenACWY control vaccination. The receptor was derived from an adult in good health. J is TRBJ2-4 and V is TRBV13; 9 positions agree with TRBD1. CDR3 nucleotide sequence: TGTGCCAGCAGCTTAAGGGAGACAGGGGGAGCCAAAAACATTCAGTACTTC. It codes for CASSLRETGGAKNIQYF.